This T cell receptor beta chain is drawn from a study of cytotoxic CD8 clonotypes in ibrutinib-treated CLL. Study-wide points: A difference in sampling times existed between sustained-remission and progressing patients.

After removal of 1 base from V and 4 bases from J, the junction contained 6 bases not matched to a gene. The CDR3 extends over 15 amino acids. CDR1 is MDHEN and CDR2 is SYDVKM in the germline V gene. Produced via immunoSEQ multiplex PCR; TCRdb's table is partial and in-frame only. The table records 11,000 or so clones, approximately 80% of them present only once. For this clone: The antigen remains undetermined.

This TCR came from a human donor with chronic lymphocytic leukemia. The chain carries TRBV28 and TRBJ2-7, with TRBD2 matching 8 bases. The sequences come from PBMCs, collected at disease progression, from a patient treated with ibrutinib. CDR3 nucleotide sequence: TGTGCCAGCAGTTTATTCTCCGGGGGGGTTTACGAGCAGTACTTC. Protein sequence: CASSLFSGGVYEQYF.